This TCR beta chain was retrieved from a study of cytomegalovirus exposure and HLA in healthy donors. Study-wide results and limits: In a later analysis, HLA-associated beta chains showed higher expansion and lower generation probabilities than comparable chains. Earlier analysis found most TCR beta V segments productive about 87% or about 30% of the time.

Germline CDR1 MNHEY, CDR2 SVGAGI. The CDR3 loop spans 14 amino acids. V lost 6 bases, J lost 8 bases, and 7 bases stayed unmatched. PCR employed 60 Vbeta and 13 Jbeta primers. Sequencing used immunoSEQ multiplex PCR; TCRdb keeps in-frame clones, though not all of them. The repertoire includes roughly 150,000 clones, roughly 87% of them detected once, and about 5% sits in the top ten. As concerns this clone: Its target is not known.

The sample comprised PBMCs. The sequence was obtained from a man aged 30 to 45 in good health and CMV-seropositive. This chain links TRBV6-5 with TRBJ1-4, with 9 bases matching TRBD1. CDR3 DNA: TGTGCCAGCAGCAACGGACAGGGGAGAGAAAAACTGTTTTTT. Protein product: CASSNGQGREKLFF.